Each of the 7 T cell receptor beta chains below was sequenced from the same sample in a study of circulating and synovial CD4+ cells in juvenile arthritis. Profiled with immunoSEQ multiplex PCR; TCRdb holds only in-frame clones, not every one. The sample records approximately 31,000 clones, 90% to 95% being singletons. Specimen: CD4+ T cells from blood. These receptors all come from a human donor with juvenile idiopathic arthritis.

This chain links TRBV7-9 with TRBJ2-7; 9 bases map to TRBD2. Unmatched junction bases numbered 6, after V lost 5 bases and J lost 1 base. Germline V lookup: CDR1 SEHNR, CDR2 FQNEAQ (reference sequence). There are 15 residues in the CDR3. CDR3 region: CASSVASGISYEQYF. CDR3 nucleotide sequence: TGTGCCAGCAGCGTCGCTAGCGGGATATCCTACGAGCAGTACTTC.

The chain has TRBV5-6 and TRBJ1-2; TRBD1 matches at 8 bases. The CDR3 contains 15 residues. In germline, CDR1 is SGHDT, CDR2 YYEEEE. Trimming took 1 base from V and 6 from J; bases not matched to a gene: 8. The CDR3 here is CASSLLGQGRDGYTF. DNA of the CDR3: TGTGCCAGCAGCTTGCTAGGACAGGGTAGGGATGGCTACACCTTC.

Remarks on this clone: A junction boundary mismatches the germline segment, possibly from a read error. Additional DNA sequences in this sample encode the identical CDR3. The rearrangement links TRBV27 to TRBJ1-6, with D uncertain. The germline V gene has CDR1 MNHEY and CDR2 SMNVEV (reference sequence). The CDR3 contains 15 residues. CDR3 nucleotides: TGTGCCAGCAGTTTATCGAGGCTGTTTAATTCCCCCCTCCACTTT. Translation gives CASSLSRLFNSPLHF.

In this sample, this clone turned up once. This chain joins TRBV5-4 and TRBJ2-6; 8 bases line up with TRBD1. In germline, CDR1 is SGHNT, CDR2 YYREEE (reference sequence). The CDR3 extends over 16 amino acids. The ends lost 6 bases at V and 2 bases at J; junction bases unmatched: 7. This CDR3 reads CASTHPGGTGANVLTF. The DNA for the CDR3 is TGTGCCAGCACCCACCCAGGGGGCACTGGGGCCAACGTCCTGACTTTC.

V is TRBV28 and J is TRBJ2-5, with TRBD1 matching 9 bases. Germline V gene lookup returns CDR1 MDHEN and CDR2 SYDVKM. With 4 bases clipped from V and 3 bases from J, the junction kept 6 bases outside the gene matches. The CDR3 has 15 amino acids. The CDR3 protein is CASSSERTGEETQYF. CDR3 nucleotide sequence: TGTGCCAGCAGTTCGGAACGGACAGGGGAAGAGACCCAGTACTTC.

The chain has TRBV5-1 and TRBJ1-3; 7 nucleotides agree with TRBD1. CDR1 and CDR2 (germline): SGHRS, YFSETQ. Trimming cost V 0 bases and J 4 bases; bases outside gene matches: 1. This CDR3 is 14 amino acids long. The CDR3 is CASSLVGQGNTIYF. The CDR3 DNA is TGCGCCAGCAGCTTGGTGGGACAGGGAAACACCATATATTTT. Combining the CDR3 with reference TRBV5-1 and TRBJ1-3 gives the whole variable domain KAGVTQTPRYLIKTRGQQVTLSCSPISGHRSVSWYQQTPGQGLQFLFEYFSETQRNKGNFPGRFSGRQFSNSRSEMNVSTLELGDSALYLCASSLVGQGNTIYFGEGSWLTVV.

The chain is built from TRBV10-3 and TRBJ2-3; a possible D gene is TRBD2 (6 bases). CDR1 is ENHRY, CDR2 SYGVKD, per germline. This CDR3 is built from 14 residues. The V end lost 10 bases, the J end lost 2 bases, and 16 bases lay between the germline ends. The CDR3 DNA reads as TGTGCCACCAGACCCCAGGACTACACAGATACGCAGTATTTT. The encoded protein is CATRPQDYTDTQYF.